The entry below describes one TCR beta chain. The sample comes from a study of blood T cell repertoires in COVID-19. Across the study: Samples came from the United States, Italy and Spain, spanning acute and convalescent COVID-19.

In the original workflow: Estimation of nucleated cell counts was performed using reference gene primer amplification. Profiled with immunoSEQ multiplex PCR; TCRdb holds only in-frame clones, not every one. V and J calls plus clone size are reproduced from that table; the DNA served to infer D and trimming. The sample has some 280,000 clones; around 91% are singletons. Looked up from germline, CDR1 is SGHTA and CDR2 is FQGNSA. The CDR3 sequence is 13 residues long. V lost 1 base and J lost 5, with 8 bases in between. The rearrangement links TRBV7-2 to TRBJ1-1, with D possibly being TRBD1 (5 bases). Sequencing was performed on peripheral blood. This TCR was sampled from a woman between 55 and 75 years old with acute or convalescent COVID-19. The DNA of the CDR3 is TGTGCCAGCAGCTTAGAGGGGTGGACTGAAGCTTTCTTT. Translation gives CASSLEGWTEAFF.